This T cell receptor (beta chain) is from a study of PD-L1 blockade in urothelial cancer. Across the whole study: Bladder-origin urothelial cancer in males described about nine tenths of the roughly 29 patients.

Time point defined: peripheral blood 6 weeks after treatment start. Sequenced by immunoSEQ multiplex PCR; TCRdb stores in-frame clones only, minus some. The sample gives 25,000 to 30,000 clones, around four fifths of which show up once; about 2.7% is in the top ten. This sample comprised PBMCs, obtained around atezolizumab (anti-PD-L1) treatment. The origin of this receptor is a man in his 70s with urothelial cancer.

The CDR3 region is CATGKGERDTQYF. Here the CDR3 DNA reads TGTGCCACCGGTAAGGGAGAGAGAGATACGCAGTATTTT. V usage is TRBV10-3 and J usage is TRBJ2-3, with D perhaps matching TRBD2 (5 bases). The CDR3 consists of 13 residues. Germline CDR1 is ENHRY and CDR2 is SYGVKD. Trimming cost V 10 bases and J 5 bases, with 16 bases left between them.